The 5 T cell receptor beta chains below all came from one sample that was sequenced in a study of shared clonotypes between healthy human individuals. Produced via immunoSEQ multiplex PCR; TCRdb's table is partial and in-frame only. The data hold 950,000 to 1,100,000 clones, with 65% to 80% observed a single time. Sequenced input: memory CD4+ T cells sorted from blood. Subset denoted: CD45RA-negative fraction. These receptors were collected from a man younger than 35 in good health.

The chain carries TRBV7-9 and TRBJ1-5; the match to TRBD1 covers 7 bases. Per germline, CDR1 SEHNR and CDR2 FQNEAQ (reference sequence). With 2 bases clipped from V and 4 bases from J, the junction kept 11 bases outside the gene matches. The CDR3 is made up of 17 amino acids. CDR3 nucleotide sequence: TGTGCCAGCAGCTTATTGGGGAGACAGGGACGAAATCAGCCCCAGCATTTT. This gives the protein CASSLLGRQGRNQPQHF.

The chain combines TRBV7-8 with TRBJ2-1; D remains unclear. Germline values: CDR1 SGHVS, CDR2 FQNEAQ. The ends were cut back, 1 base at V and 0 bases at J, with 10 bases in the middle. This CDR3 has 16 amino acids. CDR3 region: CASSLVSGFSYNEQFF. Written as DNA, the CDR3 is TGTGCCAGCAGCTTAGTTTCGGGCTTCTCCTACAATGAGCAGTTCTTC.

The chain carries TRBV29-1 and TRBJ2-5; D call uncertain. Germline CDR1 reads SQVTM; CDR2 reads ANQGSEA. Between the trimmed V and J ends, which lost 3 bases and 1 base, there was a span of 9 bases. The CDR3 covers 13 residues. Written as DNA, the CDR3 is TGCAGCGTTGAGGGTTTGCTCCAAGAGACCCAGTACTTC. Residues: CSVEGLLQETQYF.

This rearrangement joins TRBV11-3 to TRBJ2-5, with no clear D. Germline V gene data show CDR1 as SGHNT and CDR2 as YENEEA. V lost 4 bases, J lost 5 bases, and 5 bases lay in between. There are 11 residues in the CDR3. The CDR3 is CASSSGETQYF. DNA for the CDR3: TGTGCCAGCAGCTCCGGGGAGACCCAGTACTTC. Complete variable domain (other parts from reference TRBV11-3 and TRBJ2-5): EAGVVQSPRYKIIEKKQPVAFWCNPISGHNTLYWYLQNLGQGPELLIRYENEEAVDDSQLPKDRFSAERLKGVDSTLKIQPAELGDSAVYLCASSSGETQYFGPGTRLLVL.

The genes are TRBV30 and TRBJ2-2, with D possibly being TRBD2 (6 bases). From germline, CDR1 is GTSNPN and CDR2 SVGIG (reference sequence). Trimming shortened V by 2 bases and J by 0 bases, and 10 bases separated the two germline ends. CDR3 length: 15 residues. The CDR3 DNA reads TGTGCCTGGAGTTCGGCGGGGTCGAACACCGGGGAGCTGTTTTTT. Residues: CAWSSAGSNTGELFF.